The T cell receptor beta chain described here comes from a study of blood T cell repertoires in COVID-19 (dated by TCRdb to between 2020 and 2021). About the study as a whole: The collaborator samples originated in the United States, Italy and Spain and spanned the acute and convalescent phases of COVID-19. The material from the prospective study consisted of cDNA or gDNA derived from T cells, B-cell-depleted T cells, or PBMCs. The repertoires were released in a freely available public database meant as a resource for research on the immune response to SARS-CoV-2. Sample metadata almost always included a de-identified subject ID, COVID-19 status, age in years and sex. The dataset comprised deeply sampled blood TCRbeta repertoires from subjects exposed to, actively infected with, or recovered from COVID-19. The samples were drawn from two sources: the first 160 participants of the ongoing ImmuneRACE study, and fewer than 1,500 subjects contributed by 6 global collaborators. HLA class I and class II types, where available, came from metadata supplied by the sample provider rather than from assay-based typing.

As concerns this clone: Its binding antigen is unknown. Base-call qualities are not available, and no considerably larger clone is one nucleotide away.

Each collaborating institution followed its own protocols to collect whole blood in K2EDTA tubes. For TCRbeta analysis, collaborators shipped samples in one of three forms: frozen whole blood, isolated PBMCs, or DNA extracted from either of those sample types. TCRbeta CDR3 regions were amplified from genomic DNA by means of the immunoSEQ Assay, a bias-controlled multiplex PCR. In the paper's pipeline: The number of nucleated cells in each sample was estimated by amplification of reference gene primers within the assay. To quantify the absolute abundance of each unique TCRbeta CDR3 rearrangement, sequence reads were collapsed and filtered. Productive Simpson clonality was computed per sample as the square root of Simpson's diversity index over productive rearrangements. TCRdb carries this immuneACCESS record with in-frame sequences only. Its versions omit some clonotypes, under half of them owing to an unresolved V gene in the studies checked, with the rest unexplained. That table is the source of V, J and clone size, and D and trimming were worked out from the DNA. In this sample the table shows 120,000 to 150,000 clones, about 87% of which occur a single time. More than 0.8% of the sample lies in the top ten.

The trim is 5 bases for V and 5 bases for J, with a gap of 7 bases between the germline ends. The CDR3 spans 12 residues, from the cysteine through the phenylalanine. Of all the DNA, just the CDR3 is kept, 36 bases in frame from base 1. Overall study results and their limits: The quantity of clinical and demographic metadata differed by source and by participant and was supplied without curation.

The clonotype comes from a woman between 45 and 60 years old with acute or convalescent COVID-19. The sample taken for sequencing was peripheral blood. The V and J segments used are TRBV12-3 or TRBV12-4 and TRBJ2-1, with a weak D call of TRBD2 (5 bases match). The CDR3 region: CASSSGDNEQFF. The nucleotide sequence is TGTGCCAGCAGTAGCGGAGACAATGAGCAGTTCTTC.